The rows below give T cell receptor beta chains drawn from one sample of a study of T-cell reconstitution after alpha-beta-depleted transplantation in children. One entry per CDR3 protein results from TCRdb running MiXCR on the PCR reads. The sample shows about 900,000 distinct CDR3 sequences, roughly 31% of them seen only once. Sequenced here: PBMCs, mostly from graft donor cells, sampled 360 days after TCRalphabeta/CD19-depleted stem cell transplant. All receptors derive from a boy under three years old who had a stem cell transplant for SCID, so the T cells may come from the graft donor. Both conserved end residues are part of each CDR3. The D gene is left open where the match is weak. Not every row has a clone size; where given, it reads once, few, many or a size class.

TGCGCCAGCAGCCAAGTGCGGACACACTCCTACGAGCAGTACTTC	CASSQVRTHSYEQYF	.	.	15	TRBV4-3	TRBJ2-7
TGCAGCGTTGGGGACAGGCGCAACACTGAAGCTTTCTTT	CSVGDRRNTEAFF	TRBD1	few	13	TRBV29-1	TRBJ1-1
TGTGCCAGCAGTTCAGATGCCGGGGGTCAGTTCTTC	CASSSDAGGQFF	.	.	12	TRBV12-3/TRBV12-4	TRBJ2-1
TGTGCCACCAGCAGAGGGGGTAGCGGGGGAGAGACCCAGTACTTC	CATSRGGSGGETQYF	TRBD2	.	15	TRBV15	TRBJ2-5
TGCGCCATCCCGAACCCGTACGAGCAGTACTTC	CAIPNPYEQYF	.	.	11	TRBV10-2	TRBJ2-7
TGCAGTGCTAGAGATTCGTCGGGGGGGCGCGGCTACGAGCAGTACTTC	CSARDSSGGRGYEQYF	TRBD2	many	16	TRBV20-1	TRBJ2-7
TGCGCCAGCTCGCGCGGATCCAGGCATACTAGCACAGATACGCAGTATTTT	CASSRGSRHTSTDTQYF	.	.	17	TRBV5-1	TRBJ2-3
TGTGCCAGCAGCTTCTCAGGGGGTGGGGACACTGAAGCTTTCTTT	CASSFSGGGDTEAFF	TRBD1	once	15	TRBV7-8	TRBJ1-1
TGCAGTGCTAGAGCGGGCCACAATGAGCAGTTCTTC	CSARAGHNEQFF	.	.	12	TRBV20-1	TRBJ2-1
TGTGCCATCAGCCCCTCGGGGGGCGACACAGATACGCAGTATTTT	CAISPSGGDTDTQYF	.	few	15	TRBV10-3	TRBJ2-3
TGTGCCAGCAGCCCACGGCCAGGGGGCACAGATACGCAGTATTTT	CASSPRPGGTDTQYF	.	.	15	TRBV7-8	TRBJ2-3
TGTGCCACCAGCAAAGCGACCCCCTATTCGGGGACCCAGTACTTC	CATSKATPYSGTQYF	.	few	15	TRBV15	TRBJ2-5
TGTGCCAGCAATGAAGCCCCGGGACTAGCGGGGTCGACTAGCACAGATACGCAGTATTTT	CASNEAPGLAGSTSTDTQYF	TRBD2	.	20	TRBV6-1	TRBJ2-3
TGTGCCATCAGTGAGTTCCAAGGGGGGAATCAGCCCCAGCATTTT	CAISEFQGGNQPQHF	.	few	15	TRBV10-3	TRBJ1-5
TGCGCCAGCAGCTTGGTCCCGGGAGATACGCAGTATTTT	CASSLVPGDTQYF	.	.	13	TRBV5-1	TRBJ2-3
TGCGCCAGCAGCCAACCACAGCAGGAAGAAAAACTGTTTTTT	CASSQPQQEEKLFF	.	few	14	TRBV4-1	TRBJ1-4
TGTGCCAGCAGTTTTGGGGACAGGGGGAGGCGGGGCAATCAGCCCCAGCATTTT	CASSFGDRGRRGNQPQHF	TRBD1	.	18	TRBV12-3/TRBV12-4	TRBJ1-5
TGCGCCAGCAGCCACGGGACAGGGAACACTGAAGCTTTCTTT	CASSHGTGNTEAFF	TRBD1	.	14	TRBV5-1	TRBJ1-1
TGTGCCAGCAGCGGTGGGACAGGGGGATTCTATAATTCACCCCTCCACTTT	CASSGGTGGFYNSPLHF	TRBD1	few	17	TRBV7-6	TRBJ1-6
TGCGCCAGCAGCCTACAAGACTTGGGAGCTAACTATGGCTACACCTTC	CASSLQDLGANYGYTF	.	few	16	TRBV5-1	TRBJ1-2
TGTGCCAGCACCCTATCAGGGTGGGGGAGGGCTGATGGCTACACCTTC	CASTLSGWGRADGYTF	.	few	16	TRBV7-8	TRBJ1-2
TGTGCCAGCAGTTTGCGAACACCTACCTACGAGCAGTACTTC	CASSLRTPTYEQYF	.	.	14	TRBV12-3/TRBV12-4	TRBJ2-7
TGTGCCAGCAGCTTAGTTGGCACAGGGGGATCTCAGGGTAGGTTCTTC	CASSLVGTGGSQGRFF	TRBD1	.	16	TRBV7-9	TRBJ2-1
TGCGCCAGCAGTGCCAGGGTTAATGAGCAGTTCTTC	CASSARVNEQFF	.	.	12	TRBV10-1	TRBJ2-1
TGTGCCAGCAGTTCGTCTAGCGGGGGCATGGAGACCCAGTACTTC	CASSSSSGGMETQYF	TRBD2	.	15	TRBV7-3	TRBJ2-5
TGCAGTGCGACAGGTTTTAATGAAAAACTGTTTTTT	CSATGFNEKLFF	.	.	12	TRBV20-1	TRBJ1-4
TGTGCCAGCAGTTACTGGGGCAGCGATGCCTACGAGCAGTACTTC	CASSYWGSDAYEQYF	.	few	15	TRBV6-5	TRBJ2-7
TGTGCCAGCAGTTTAGTCCCGCCAGGCTCCAAAAACATTCAGTACTTC	CASSLVPPGSKNIQYF	.	.	16	TRBV27	TRBJ2-4
TGTGCCAGCAGTTTGGAGGGGGCGTGGACAGATACGCAGTATTTT	CASSLEGAWTDTQYF	.	few	15	TRBV27	TRBJ2-3
TGTGCCAGCTCCCTCGGGATTGCCTACGAGCAGTACTTC	CASSLGIAYEQYF	.	.	13	TRBV18	TRBJ2-7